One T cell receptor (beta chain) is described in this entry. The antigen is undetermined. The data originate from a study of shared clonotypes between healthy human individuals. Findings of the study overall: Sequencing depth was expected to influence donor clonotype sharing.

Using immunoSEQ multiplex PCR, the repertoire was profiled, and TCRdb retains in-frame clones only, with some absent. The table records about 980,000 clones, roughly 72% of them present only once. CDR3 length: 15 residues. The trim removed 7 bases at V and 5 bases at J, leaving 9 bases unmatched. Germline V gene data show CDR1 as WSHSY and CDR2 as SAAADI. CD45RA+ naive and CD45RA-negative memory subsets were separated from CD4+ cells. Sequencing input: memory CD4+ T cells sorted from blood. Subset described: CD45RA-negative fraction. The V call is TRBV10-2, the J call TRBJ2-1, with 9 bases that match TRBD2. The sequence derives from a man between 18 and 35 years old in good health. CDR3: CASTLAGLADNEQFF. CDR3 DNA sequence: TGCGCCAGCACTCTAGCGGGACTAGCCGACAATGAGCAGTTCTTC.